This entry features one T cell receptor (beta chain) sequence. Its specificity is unknown. This sample stems from a study of CD8 T cells in ankylosing spondylitis. Germline V gene sequence: CDR1 LGHDT, CDR2 YNNKEL (reference sequence). The V gene lost 0 bases and the J gene lost 4 bases, with 19 bases spanning the gap. This CDR3 is built from 17 residues. The study, taken as a whole, reports: Made up of eight highly homologous variants, a TCR beta motif appeared characteristic of ankylosing spondylitis blood.

TCRdb fed the 5' RACE reads into MiXCR, producing one record per CDR3 protein. The sample has 470,000 or so distinct CDR3 sequences, roughly a quarter seen once; the top ten hold 0.89%. This sequence was found in a male donor with ankylosing spondylitis. V is TRBV3-1 and J is TRBJ2-7; possibly TRBD1 or TRBD2 for D (7 bases each). Specimen: blood, either unsorted or a sorted T cell fraction (not recorded which). CDR3 in amino acids: CASSQDPSAGGGYEQYF. CDR3 in DNA: TGTGCCAGCAGCCAAGATCCCTCGGCAGGGGGAGGGTACGAGCAGTACTTC.